This TCR beta chain derives from a study of identical twins. Study observations and caveats: Cross-sectional statistics underpinned the conclusions; the same donors were not followed. Cord blood beta clonotypes that were abundant carried fewer insertions, and memory repertoires showed no such trend.

This clonotype was counted ten times or more. The antigen remains unidentified. All donors were healthy, and all were Caucasian. A universal primer binding site was introduced by template switching. The final cDNA contained unique molecular identifiers. TCRdb reprocessed the 5' RACE reads with MiXCR, giving one entry per CDR3 protein. The repertoire includes roughly 1.6 million distinct CDR3 sequences, 32% of them detected once, and 0.25% to 0.3% sits in the top ten. CDR3 length: 13 amino acids. V gave up 0 bases and J gave up 7 bases, with 10 bases separating them. Germline V gene data show CDR1 as DFQATT and CDR2 as SNEGSKA (reference sequence).

This sequence originates from a newborn girl in good health. Source material: cord blood. The genes are TRBV20-1 and TRBJ2-1; TRBD2 is a possible D gene (6 bases). The CDR3 DNA reads as TGCAGTGCTAGAGAGGCTAGCGAAAATGAGCAGTTCTTC. This codes for CSAREASENEQFF.